This T cell receptor beta chain was profiled in a study of Ad26.COV2.S vaccination and SARS-CoV-2 variants (dated by TCRdb to about 2021). Concerning the study at large: Vaccine-arm donors came from COV1001, a multicentre, randomized, double-blind, placebo-controlled phase I-IIa trial of Ad26.COV2.S in healthy adults. A total of around 32 samples were included in the TCR-sequenced set, comprising about 20 Ad26.COV2.S vaccine recipients, 5 placebo recipients and 8 SARS-CoV-2 convalescent individuals. TCRbeta repertoire sequencing was used to assess the specificity and breadth of SARS-CoV-2-reactive T cell receptors after Ad26.COV2.S vaccination. Investigators remained blinded to trial group allocation during experiments and outcome assessment. Dosing of Ad26.COV2.S was intramuscular, at either 5x10^10 or 1x10^11 viral particles, delivered as one shot or as two shots spaced 56 days apart. Participants in the trial were split at random into five groups of five each, receiving low-dose or high-dose Ad26.COV2.S once or twice, or else placebo on both occasions.

Read against the paper, the sample's treatment or condition label means: roughly 19 received Ad26.COV2.S at low or high dose, single or two shots; about 5 received placebo; per-sample allocation not given. Repertoires of vaccine and placebo recipients were sequenced from samples taken on day 63 after the first injection. Cohort 1b enrolled roughly 25 adults aged 18-55 years at a single site in Boston, USA, between 29 July and 7 August 2020. Ad26.COV2.S consisted of a replication-incompetent adenovirus type 26 vector by which a prefusion-stabilized SARS-CoV-2 spike protein from the original Wuhan strain was expressed. The study at large found these results: Substantial breadth of spike-specific CD8+ and CD4+ T cell responses was reported after vaccination. Compared with placebo recipients, Ad26.COV2.S recipients showed higher spike-specific TCR breadth (P = 0.0014). The study was not powered to compare responses between vaccine doses or regimens. Comparable non-spike TCR breadth was observed between vaccine and placebo recipients, consistent with only spike being contained in the vaccine. According to the authors, total T cell responses may have been underestimated by the TCR breadth and depth analyses.

This clone was observed once. Which antigen it targets is not known. One base away there is no much larger clone; base qualities are not given. The immunoSEQ Assay was used to sequence TCRbeta CDR3 regions. After extraction, genomic DNA underwent amplification by bias-controlled multiplex PCR, followed by high-throughput sequencing. The source study handled its data this way. To quantify the absolute abundance of each unique TCRbeta CDR3 region, sequences were collapsed and filtered. T cell fraction was estimated by normalizing TCRbeta template counts to usable DNA, with usable DNA measured through amplification of reference genes found in all nucleated cells. Repertoire TCRs were annotated as SARS-CoV-2-specific by exact matching of V gene, CDR3 amino acid sequence and J gene to a known reactive TCR set. The reference SARS-CoV-2 TCR set was derived from MIRA and filtered for enrichment in COVID-19-positive ImmuneCODE repertoires, a step that removed public or cross-reactive TCRs. Using the MIRA antigens, annotated TCRs were further analysed by specific ORF or by position within an ORF. Breadth was defined as annotated unique rearrangements over total unique productive rearrangements; depth was the summed frequency of those rearrangements. Two-sided Wilcoxon rank-sum tests were used to compare TCR breadth between groups. What TCRdb holds here is the immuneACCESS table cut down to in-frame rearrangements. Part of the clones is not present; checked against another copy, under half of the missing clones reflect an unresolved V gene, and the others are unexplained. The DNA was the basis for D and trimming; V, J and clone size are from that table. This sample lists approximately 450,000 clones; about 93% were detected once. The top ten clones comprise more than 10% of the sample.

A distance of 13 bases separates the germline ends of V and J, which lose 0 bases and 4 bases respectively. From the germline V gene, CDR1 is SGHRS and CDR2 is YFSETQ. Reading from cysteine to phenylalanine, the CDR3 counts 15 amino acids. Here the CDR3 DNA is all that survives: 45 bases in frame from base 1. The rearrangement joined TRBV5-1 to TRBJ2-5, with TRBD2 perhaps the D gene, on 6 matching bases. The sample in question was peripheral blood, obtained in a trial of Ad26.COV2.S vaccine versus placebo. The sequence was collected from a person between 18 and 65 years old who received the Ad26.COV2.S COVID-19 vaccine or a placebo. Here is the DNA: TGCGCCAGCAGCTTGGGCCGGGGAGGTGGAGAGACCCAGTACTTC. Translated, it reads CASSLGRGGGETQYF.